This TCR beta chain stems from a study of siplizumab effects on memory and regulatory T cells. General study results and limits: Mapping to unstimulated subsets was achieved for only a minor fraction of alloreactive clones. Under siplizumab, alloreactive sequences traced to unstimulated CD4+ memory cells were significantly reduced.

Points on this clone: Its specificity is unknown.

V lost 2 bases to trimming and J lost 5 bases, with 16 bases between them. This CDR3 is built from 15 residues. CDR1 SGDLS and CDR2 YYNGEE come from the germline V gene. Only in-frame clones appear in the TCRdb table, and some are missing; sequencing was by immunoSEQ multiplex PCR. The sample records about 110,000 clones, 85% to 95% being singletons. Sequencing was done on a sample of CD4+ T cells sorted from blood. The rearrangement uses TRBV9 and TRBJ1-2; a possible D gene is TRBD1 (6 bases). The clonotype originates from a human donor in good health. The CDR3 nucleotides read TGTGCCAGCAGCGTGGCCTCGGGGGCCTGGTATGGCTACACCTTC. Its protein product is CASSVASGAWYGYTF.